These 6 T cell receptor beta chains originate from one sample sequenced in a study of PD-1 blockade in classical Hodgkin lymphoma. As to time point: cycle 4 day 1 (C4D1), after more than 5 weeks of nivolumab. Every patient had relapsed following autologous stem cell transplantation, and cohorts differed in brentuximab vedotin exposure. Method: immunoSEQ multiplex PCR; TCRdb's copy keeps in-frame clones and lacks some. The table lists tens of thousands of clones, about 90% of them singletons. Sequenced material: peripheral blood mononuclear cells (PBMCs), taken before the fourth cycle of nivolumab. The receptors were gathered from a human donor with classical Hodgkin lymphoma.

The rearrangement joins TRBV7-3 to TRBJ1-3, with TRBD1 as a possible D gene (5 bases). Germline V gene data show CDR1 as SGHTA and CDR2 as FQGTGA. The ends were cut back, 2 bases at V and 1 base at J, with 9 bases in the middle. The CDR3 is 15 amino acids. CDR3 region: CASSLDSGSGNTIYF. The DNA of the CDR3 is TGTGCCAGCAGCTTAGACAGCGGGTCTGGAAACACCATATATTTT.

The J gene is TRBJ1-1, the V gene TRBV5-1, with TRBD1 as a possible D gene (6 bases). V dropped 3 bases and J dropped 3 bases, with 9 bases sitting between them. The germline CDR1 and CDR2 sequences are SGHRS and YFSETQ. The CDR3 sequence is 13 residues long. As DNA, the CDR3 is TGCGCCAGCAGCTCGGGACAAGACACTGAAGCTTTCTTT. As protein: CASSSGQDTEAFF.

The rearrangement uses TRBV2 and TRBJ1-1; no definite D call. The CDR3 runs 16 residues. Trimming left V 6 bases short and J 1 base short, with 18 bases between. Germline V gene data show CDR1 as SNHLY and CDR2 as FYNNEI. The CDR3 is CASRGRAPVRNTEAFF. CDR3 nucleotides: TGTGCCAGCAGGGGGAGGGCCCCAGTACGGAACACTGAAGCTTTCTTT.

The J gene is TRBJ2-7, the V gene TRBV6-1, with a possible D match to TRBD1 (5 bases). The V end lost 4 bases, the J end lost 12 bases, and 16 bases lay between the germline ends. Germline V gene data show CDR1 as MNHNS and CDR2 as SASEGT. The CDR3 sequence is 12 residues long. In DNA form, the CDR3 reads TGTGCCAGCAGTGCTGCTTGGGGCCGGAGGTACTTC. Its translation is CASSAAWGRRYF.

The rearrangement joins TRBV15 to TRBJ2-1; 7 nucleotides line up with TRBD1. This CDR3 contains 16 residues. The germline CDR1 and CDR2 sequences are LNHNV and YYDKDF (reference sequence). J was trimmed by 7 bases and V by 5 bases; bases with no gene match: 14. The CDR3 coding sequence is TGTGCCACCAGCTCTGGGGACAGATCGCTTGGGAATGAGCAGTTCTTC. The encoded protein is CATSSGDRSLGNEQFF.

This chain joins TRBV7-2 and TRBJ2-6; D is uncertain. V was clipped by 5 bases and J by 0 bases, with 8 bases between them. Germline loops: CDR1 SGHTA, CDR2 FQGNSA. This CDR3 region has 15 residues. The CDR3 protein is CASSQQLSGANVLTF. The DNA for the CDR3 is TGTGCCAGCAGCCAACAACTCTCTGGGGCCAACGTCCTGACTTTC.